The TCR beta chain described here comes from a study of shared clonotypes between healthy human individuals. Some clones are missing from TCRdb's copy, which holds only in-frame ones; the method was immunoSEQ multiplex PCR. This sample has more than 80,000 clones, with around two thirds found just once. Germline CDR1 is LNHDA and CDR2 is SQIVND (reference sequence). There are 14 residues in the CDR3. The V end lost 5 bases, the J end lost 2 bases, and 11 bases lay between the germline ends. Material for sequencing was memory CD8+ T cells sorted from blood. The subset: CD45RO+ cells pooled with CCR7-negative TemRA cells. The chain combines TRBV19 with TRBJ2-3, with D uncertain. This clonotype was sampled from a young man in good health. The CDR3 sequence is CASSLEVATDTQYF. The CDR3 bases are TGTGCCAGTAGTCTTGAGGTGGCCACAGATACGCAGTATTTT.